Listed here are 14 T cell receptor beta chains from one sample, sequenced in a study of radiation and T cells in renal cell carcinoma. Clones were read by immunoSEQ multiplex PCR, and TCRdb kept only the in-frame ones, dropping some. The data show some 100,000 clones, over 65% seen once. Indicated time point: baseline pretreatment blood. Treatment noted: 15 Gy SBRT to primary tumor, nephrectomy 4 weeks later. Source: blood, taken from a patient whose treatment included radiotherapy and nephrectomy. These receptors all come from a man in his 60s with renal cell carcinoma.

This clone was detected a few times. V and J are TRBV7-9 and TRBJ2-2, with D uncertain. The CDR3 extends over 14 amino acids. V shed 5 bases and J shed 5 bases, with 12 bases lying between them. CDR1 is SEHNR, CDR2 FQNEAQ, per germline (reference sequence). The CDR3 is CASSTLGFTGELFF. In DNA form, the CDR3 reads TGTGCCAGCAGCACCCTGGGCTTTACCGGGGAGCTGTTTTTT.

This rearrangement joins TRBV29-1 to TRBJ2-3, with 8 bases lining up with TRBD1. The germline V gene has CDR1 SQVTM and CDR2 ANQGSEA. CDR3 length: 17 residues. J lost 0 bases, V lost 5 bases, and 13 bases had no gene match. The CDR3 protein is CSVIDRGHSKSTDTQYF. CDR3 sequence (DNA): TGCAGCGTTATAGACAGGGGACATAGCAAGAGCACAGATACGCAGTATTTT.

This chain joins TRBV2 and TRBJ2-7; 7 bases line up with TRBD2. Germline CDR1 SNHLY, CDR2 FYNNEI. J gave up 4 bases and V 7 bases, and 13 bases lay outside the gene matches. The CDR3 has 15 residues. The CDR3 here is CASTSRWTRRYEQYF. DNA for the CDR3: TGTGCCAGCACCTCTAGATGGACTAGGAGGTACGAGCAGTACTTC.

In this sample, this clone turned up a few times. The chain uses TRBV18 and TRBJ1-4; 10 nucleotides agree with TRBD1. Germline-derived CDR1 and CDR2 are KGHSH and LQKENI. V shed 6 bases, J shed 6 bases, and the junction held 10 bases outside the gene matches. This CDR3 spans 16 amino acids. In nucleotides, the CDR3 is TGTGCCAGCTCGCGCCGCCGGGACAGGGGAGATGAAAAACTGTTTTTT. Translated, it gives CASSRRRDRGDEKLFF.

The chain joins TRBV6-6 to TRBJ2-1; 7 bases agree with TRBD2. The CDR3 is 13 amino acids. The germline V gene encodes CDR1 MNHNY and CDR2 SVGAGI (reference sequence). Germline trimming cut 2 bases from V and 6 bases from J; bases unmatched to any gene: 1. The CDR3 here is CASSYRTSNEQFF. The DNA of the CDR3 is TGTGCCAGCAGTTACCGGACTAGCAATGAGCAGTTCTTC.

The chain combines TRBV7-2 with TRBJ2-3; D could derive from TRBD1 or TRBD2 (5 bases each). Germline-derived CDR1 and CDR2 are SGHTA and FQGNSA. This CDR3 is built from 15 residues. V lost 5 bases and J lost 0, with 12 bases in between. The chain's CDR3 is CASSPLGVSTDTQYF. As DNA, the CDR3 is TGTGCCAGCAGCCCTCTGGGGGTTAGCACAGATACGCAGTATTTT.

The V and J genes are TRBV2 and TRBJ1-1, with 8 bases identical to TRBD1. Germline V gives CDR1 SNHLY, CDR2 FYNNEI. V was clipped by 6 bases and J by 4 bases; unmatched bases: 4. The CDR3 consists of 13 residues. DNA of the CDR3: TGTGCCAGCAGCACAGGGGGAGGCACTGAAGCTTTCTTT. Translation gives CASSTGGGTEAFF. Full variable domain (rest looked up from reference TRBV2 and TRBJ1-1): EPEVTQTPSHQVTQMGQEVILRCVPISNHLYFYWYRQILGQKVEFLVSFYNNEISEKSEIFDDQFSVERPDGSNFTLKIRSTKLEDSAMYFCASSTGGGTEAFFGQGTRLTVV.

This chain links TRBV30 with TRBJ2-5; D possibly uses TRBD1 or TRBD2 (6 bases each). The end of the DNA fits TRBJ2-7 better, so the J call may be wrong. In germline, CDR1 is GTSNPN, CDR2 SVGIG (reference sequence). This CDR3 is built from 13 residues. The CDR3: CAWSEGGGYEQYF. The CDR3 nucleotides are TGTGCCTGGAGTGAAGGGGGAGGCTACGAGCAGTACTTC.

CDR3 protein: CASSQDVDRAVDTQYF. The CDR3 coding sequence is TGCGCCAGCAGCCAAGATGTGGACAGGGCCGTAGATACGCAGTATTTT. V is TRBV4-1 and J is TRBJ2-3, with 8 positions matching TRBD1. The CDR3 consists of 16 residues. Losses at the gene ends were 0 bases for V and 5 bases for J; bases not matched to a gene: 7. CDR1 and CDR2 from the germline V gene are MGHRA and YSYEKL.

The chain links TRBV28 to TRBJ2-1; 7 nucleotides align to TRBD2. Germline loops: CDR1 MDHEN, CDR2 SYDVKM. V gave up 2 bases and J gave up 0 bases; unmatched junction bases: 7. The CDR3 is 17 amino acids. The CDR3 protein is CASSLLTSRSSYNEQFF. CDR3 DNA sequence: TGTGCCAGCAGTTTACTGACTAGCAGAAGCTCCTACAATGAGCAGTTCTTC.

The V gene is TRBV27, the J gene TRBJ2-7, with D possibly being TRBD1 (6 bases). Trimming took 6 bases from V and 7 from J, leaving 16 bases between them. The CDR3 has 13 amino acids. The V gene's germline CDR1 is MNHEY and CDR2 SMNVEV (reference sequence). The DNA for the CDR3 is TGTGCCAGCAGCCGCCAAACAGGGTTTGAGCAGTACTTC. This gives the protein CASSRQTGFEQYF.

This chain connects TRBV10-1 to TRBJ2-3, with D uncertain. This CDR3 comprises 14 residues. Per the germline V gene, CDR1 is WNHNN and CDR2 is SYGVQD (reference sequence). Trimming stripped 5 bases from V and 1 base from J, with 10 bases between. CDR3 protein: CASSSDVRTDTQYF. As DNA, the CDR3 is TGCGCCAGCAGTTCGGACGTACGCACAGATACGCAGTATTTT.

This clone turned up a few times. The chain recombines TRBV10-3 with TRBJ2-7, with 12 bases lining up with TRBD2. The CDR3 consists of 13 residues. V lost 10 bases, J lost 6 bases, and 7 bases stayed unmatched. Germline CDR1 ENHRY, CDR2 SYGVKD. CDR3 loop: CATRLAGALEQYF. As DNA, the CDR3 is TGTGCCACCCGACTAGCGGGAGCCCTCGAGCAGTACTTC.

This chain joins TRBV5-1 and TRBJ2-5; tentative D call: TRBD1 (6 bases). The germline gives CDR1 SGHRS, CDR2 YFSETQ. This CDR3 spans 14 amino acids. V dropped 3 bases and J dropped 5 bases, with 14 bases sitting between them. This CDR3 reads CASSSTGTRETQYF. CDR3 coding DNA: TGCGCCAGCAGCTCGACAGGCACGCGGGAGACCCAGTACTTC.